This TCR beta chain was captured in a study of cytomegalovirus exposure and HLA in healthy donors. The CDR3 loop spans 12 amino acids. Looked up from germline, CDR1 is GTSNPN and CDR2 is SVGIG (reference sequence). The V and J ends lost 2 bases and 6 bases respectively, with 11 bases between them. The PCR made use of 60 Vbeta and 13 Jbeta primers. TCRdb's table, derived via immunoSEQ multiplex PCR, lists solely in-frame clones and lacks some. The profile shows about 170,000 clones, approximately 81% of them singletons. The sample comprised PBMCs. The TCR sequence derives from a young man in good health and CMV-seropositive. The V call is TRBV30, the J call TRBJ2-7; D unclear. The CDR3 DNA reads TGTGCCTGGAGTCTTTCTTTGCGCGAGCAGTACTTC. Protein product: CAWSLSLREQYF.